The 5 T cell receptor beta chains below come from one sample, sequenced in a study of cytotoxic CD8 clonotypes in ibrutinib-treated CLL. Produced via immunoSEQ multiplex PCR; TCRdb's table is partial and in-frame only. The sample lists about 27,000 clones, approximately 85% occurring once. Sequences were derived from PBMCs, sampled after 24 months of ibrutinib treatment. Source of these receptors: a human donor with chronic lymphocytic leukemia.

This clone has just a few counts. This chain connects TRBV5-4 to TRBJ2-7, with a possible D match to TRBD2 (5 bases). The ends were cut back, 2 bases at V and 0 bases at J, with 15 bases in the middle. The CDR3 totals 16 residues. Germline V gene lookup returns CDR1 SGHNT and CDR2 YYREEE (reference sequence). CDR3 protein: CASSFSGTRSSYEQYF. CDR3 bases: TGTGCCAGCAGCTTTTCAGGCACTAGGAGCTCCTACGAGCAGTACTTC.

V and J are TRBV7-3 and TRBJ1-5, with D possibly matching TRBD1 (5 bases). The CDR3 runs to 16 residues. V gave up 2 bases and J gave up 0 bases, with 11 bases separating them. Germline V gives CDR1 SGHTA, CDR2 FQGTGA. The CDR3 DNA is TGTGCCAGCAGCTTAGCTCAGGGCTATAGCAATCAGCCCCAGCATTTT. It encodes CASSLAQGYSNQPQHF.

V and J are TRBV4-1 and TRBJ2-5; a weak D match, TRBD1 (5 bases). The CDR3 consists of 13 residues. Trimming removed 6 bases from V and 5 bases from J, with 13 bases in between. Looked up from germline, CDR1 is MGHRA and CDR2 is YSYEKL. CDR3 DNA: TGCGCCAGCAGGCGCAGGGTCGGGGAGACCCAGTACTTC. Amino acid sequence: CASRRRVGETQYF.

The sample holds a few counts of this clone. V is TRBV6-6 and J is TRBJ2-1; TRBD1 matches at 9 bases. The trim removed 7 bases at V and 9 bases at J, leaving 10 bases unmatched. This CDR3 is built from 14 residues. The germline CDR1 and CDR2 sequences are MNHNY and SVGAGI (reference sequence). The CDR3 is CASIRDRDFFEQFF. In nucleotides, the CDR3 is TGTGCCAGCATCCGGGACAGGGACTTTTTTGAGCAGTTCTTC.

This chain links TRBV10-2 with TRBJ1-6; 10 bases are shared with TRBD1. V lost 2 bases, J lost 10 bases, and 5 bases stayed unmatched. CDR3 length: 15 residues. CDR1 is WSHSY, CDR2 SAAADI, per germline. The DNA for the CDR3 is TGCGCCAGCAGTGAGGCCGGGACAGGGGACTCACCCCTCCACTTT. Residues: CASSEAGTGDSPLHF.